What follows describes a single T cell receptor beta chain. Its antigen is as yet unknown. Early-stage hepatocellular carcinoma patients were treatment-naïve prior to resection. The data are from a study of intratumoral heterogeneity in liver cancer. About the study: The median patient age was 63 years, and most were male. Study findings and constraints: The authors noted under-sampled tumor-infiltrating lymphocyte representation as a limitation.

Clones were read by immunoSEQ multiplex PCR, and TCRdb kept only the in-frame ones, dropping some. The data hold over 20,000 clones, with 73% observed a single time. CDR1 and CDR2 (germline): SGHVS, FQNEAQ. The CDR3 consists of 14 residues. The junction had 6 bases not matched to a gene; V was cut back by 6 bases and J by 7 bases. The chain combines TRBV7-8 with TRBJ1-2, with 12 positions matching TRBD1. The starting material was tumor-adjacent normal tissue, obtained before any cancer treatment. The sequence came from a woman in her sixties or seventies with hepatocellular carcinoma. The CDR3 reads CASRWDRGHGGYTF. The CDR3 DNA reads as TGTGCCAGCAGATGGGACAGGGGGCACGGTGGCTACACCTTC.